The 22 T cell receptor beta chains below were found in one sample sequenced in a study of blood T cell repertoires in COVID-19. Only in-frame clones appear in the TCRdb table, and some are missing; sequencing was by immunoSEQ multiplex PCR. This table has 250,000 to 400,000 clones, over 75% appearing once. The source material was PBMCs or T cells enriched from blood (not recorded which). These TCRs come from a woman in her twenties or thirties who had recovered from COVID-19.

The CDR3: CASSSYGLTGAGNTIYF. CDR3 in DNA: TGTGCCAGCAGCTCTTATGGGCTGACAGGGGCTGGAAACACCATATATTTT. The chain couples TRBV3-1 (or the pseudogene TRBV3-2) to TRBJ1-3; TRBD1 matches 8 bases. The CDR3 extends over 17 amino acids. In germline, CDR1 is LGHDT, CDR2 YNNKEL (reference sequence). V shed 5 bases and J 2 bases; nucleotides not matched to a gene: 11.

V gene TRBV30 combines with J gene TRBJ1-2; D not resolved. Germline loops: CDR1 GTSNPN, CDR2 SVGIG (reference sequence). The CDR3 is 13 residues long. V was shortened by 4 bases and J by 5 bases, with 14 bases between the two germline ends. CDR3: CAWTEKPSYGYTF. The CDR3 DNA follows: TGTGCCTGGACGGAGAAGCCATCTTATGGCTACACCTTC.

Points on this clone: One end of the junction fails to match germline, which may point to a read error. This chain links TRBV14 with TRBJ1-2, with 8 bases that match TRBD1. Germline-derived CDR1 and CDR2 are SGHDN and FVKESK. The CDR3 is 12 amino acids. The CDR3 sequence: CASSQDYGDRHF. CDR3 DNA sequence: TGTGCCAGCAGCCAAGATTACGGGGACAGGCACTTC.

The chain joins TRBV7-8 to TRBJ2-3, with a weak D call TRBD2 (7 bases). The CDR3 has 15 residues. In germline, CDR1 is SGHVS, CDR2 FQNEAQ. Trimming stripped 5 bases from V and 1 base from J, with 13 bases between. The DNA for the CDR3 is TGTGCCAGCAGCCGTCGAGGGGGGGGCACAGATACGCAGTATTTT. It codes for CASSRRGGGTDTQYF.

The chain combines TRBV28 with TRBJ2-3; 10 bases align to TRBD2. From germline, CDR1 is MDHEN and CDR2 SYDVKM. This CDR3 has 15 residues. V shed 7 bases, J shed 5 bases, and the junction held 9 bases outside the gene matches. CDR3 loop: CASNQAGGRRDTQYF. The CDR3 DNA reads TGTGCCAGCAATCAAGCGGGGGGGCGGAGAGATACGCAGTATTTT.

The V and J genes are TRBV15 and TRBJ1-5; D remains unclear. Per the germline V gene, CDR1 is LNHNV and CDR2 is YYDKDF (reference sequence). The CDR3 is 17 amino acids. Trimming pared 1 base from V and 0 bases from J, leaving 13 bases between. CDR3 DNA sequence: TGTGCCACCAGCAGAGGGTACGGGAGGGATAGCAATCAGCCCCAGCATTTT. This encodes CATSRGYGRDSNQPQHF.

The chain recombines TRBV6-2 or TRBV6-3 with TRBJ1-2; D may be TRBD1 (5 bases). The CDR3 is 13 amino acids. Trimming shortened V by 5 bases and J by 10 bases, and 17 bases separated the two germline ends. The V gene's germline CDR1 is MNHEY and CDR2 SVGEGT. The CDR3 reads CASSRGWGGDYTF. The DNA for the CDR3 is TGTGCCAGCAGTCGTGGTTGGGGGGGTGACTACACCTTC.

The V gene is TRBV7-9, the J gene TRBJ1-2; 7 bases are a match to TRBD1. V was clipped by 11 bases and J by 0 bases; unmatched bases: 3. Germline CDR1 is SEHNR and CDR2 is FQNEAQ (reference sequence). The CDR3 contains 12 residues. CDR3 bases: TGTGCCCAGGGGGAAACTAACTATGGCTACACCTTC. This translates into CAQGETNYGYTF.

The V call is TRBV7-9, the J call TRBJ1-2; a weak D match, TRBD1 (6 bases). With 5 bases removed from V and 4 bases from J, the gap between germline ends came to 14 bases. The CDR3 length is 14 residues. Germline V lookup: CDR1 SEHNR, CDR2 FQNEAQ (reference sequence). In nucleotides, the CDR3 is TGTGCCAGCAGCATCGAGGACAGTTTCTATGGCTACACCTTC. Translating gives CASSIEDSFYGYTF.

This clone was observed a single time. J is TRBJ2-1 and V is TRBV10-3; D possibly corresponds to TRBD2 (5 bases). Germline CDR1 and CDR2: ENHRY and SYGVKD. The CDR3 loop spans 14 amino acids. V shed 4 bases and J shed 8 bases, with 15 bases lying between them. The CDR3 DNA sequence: TGTGCCATCAGTGCTAGGACTGGGTTTTATGAGCAGTTCTTC. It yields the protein CAISARTGFYEQFF.

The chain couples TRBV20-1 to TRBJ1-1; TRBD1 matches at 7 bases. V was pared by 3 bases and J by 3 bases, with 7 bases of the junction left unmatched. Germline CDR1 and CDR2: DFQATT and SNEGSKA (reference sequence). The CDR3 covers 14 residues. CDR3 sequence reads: CSASKSGGHTEAFF. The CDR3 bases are TGCAGTGCTAGTAAGTCAGGGGGGCACACTGAAGCTTTCTTT.

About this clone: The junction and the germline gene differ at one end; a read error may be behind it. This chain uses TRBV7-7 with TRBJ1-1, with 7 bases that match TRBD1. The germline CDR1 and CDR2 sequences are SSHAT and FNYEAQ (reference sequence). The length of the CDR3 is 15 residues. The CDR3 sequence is CASSFTQGKNTEAFF. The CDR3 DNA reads TGTGCTAGCAGCTTCACACAGGGGAAGAACACTGAAGCTTTCTTT.

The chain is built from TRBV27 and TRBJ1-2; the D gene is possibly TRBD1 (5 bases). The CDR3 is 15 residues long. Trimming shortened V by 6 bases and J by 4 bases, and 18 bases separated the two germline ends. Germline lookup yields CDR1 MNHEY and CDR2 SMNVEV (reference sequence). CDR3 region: CASSWGGISPYGYTF. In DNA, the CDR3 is TGTGCCAGCAGCTGGGGGGGGATTTCTCCCTATGGCTACACCTTC.

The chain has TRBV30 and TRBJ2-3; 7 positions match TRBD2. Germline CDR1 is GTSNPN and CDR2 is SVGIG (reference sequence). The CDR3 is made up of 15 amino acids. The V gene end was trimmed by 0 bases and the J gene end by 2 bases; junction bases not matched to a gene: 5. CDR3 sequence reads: CAWSVGSGVTDTQYF. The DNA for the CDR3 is TGTGCCTGGAGTGTAGGCAGCGGGGTCACAGATACGCAGTATTTT. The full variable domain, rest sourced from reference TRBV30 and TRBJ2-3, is SQTIHQWPATLVQPVGSPLSLECTVEGTSNPNLYWYRQAAGRGLQLLFYSVGIGQISSEVPQNLSASRPQDRQFILSSKKLLLSDSGFYLCAWSVGSGVTDTQYFGPGTRLTVL.

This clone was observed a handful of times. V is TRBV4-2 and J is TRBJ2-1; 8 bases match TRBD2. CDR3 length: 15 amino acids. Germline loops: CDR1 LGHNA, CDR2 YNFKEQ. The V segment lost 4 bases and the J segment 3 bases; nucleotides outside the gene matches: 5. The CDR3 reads CASSRQAGDYNEQFF. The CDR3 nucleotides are TGTGCCAGCAGCCGGCAAGCGGGGGACTACAATGAGCAGTTCTTC.

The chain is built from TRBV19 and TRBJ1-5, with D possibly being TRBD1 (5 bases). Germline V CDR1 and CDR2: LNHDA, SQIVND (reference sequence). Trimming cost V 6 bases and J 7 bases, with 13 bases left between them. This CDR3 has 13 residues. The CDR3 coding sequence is TGTGCCAGTAGCGGAACAGGATACCAGCCCCAGCATTTT. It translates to CASSGTGYQPQHF.

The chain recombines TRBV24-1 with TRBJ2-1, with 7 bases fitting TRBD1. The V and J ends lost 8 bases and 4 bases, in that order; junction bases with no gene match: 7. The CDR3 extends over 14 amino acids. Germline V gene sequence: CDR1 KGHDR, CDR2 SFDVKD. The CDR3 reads CATKGQITYNEQFF. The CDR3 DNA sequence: TGTGCCACCAAGGGACAGATCACTTACAATGAGCAGTTCTTC.

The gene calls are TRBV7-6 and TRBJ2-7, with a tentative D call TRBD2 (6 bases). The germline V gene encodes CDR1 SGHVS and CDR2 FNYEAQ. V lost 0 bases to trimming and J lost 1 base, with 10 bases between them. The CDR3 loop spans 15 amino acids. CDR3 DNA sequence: TGTGCCAGCAGCTTAGCGGGCGGGGCTTCCTACGAGCAGTACTTC. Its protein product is CASSLAGGASYEQYF.

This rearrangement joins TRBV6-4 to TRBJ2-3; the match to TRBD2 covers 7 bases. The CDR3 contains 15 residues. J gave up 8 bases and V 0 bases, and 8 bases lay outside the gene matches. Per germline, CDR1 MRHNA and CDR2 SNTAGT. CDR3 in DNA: TGTGCCAGCAGTGACTCGGCGGGGGAGGGAGGTACGCAGTATTTT. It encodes CASSDSAGEGGTQYF.

The CDR3 DNA follows: TGTGCCAGCAGCCAAGAGTATTTGGGGAGACTAGCGGGCCAAGAGACCCAGTACTTC. Encoded protein: CASSQEYLGRLAGQETQYF. The rearrangement uses TRBV4-2 and TRBJ2-5; 10 bases map to TRBD2. V lost 0 bases, J lost 1 base, and 11 bases stayed unmatched. The CDR3 has 19 amino acids. Per germline, CDR1 LGHNA and CDR2 YNFKEQ.

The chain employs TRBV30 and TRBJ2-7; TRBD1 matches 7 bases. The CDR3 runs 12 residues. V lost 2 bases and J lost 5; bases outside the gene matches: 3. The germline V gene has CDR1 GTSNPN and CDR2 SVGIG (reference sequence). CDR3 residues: CAWSIGGDEQYF. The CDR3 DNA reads TGTGCCTGGAGTATAGGGGGCGACGAGCAGTACTTC.

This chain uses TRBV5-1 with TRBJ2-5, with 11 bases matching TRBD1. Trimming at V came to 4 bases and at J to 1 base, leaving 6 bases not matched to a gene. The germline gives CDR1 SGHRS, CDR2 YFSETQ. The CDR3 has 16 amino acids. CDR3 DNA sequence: TGCGCCAGCAGCAGGTCCGGGACAGGGGGCCAAGAGACCCAGTACTTC. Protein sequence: CASSRSGTGGQETQYF. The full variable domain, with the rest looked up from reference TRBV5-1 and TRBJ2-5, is KAGVTQTPRYLIKTRGQQVTLSCSPISGHRSVSWYQQTPGQGLQFLFEYFSETQRNKGNFPGRFSGRQFSNSRSEMNVSTLELGDSALYLCASSRSGTGGQETQYFGPGTRLLVL.